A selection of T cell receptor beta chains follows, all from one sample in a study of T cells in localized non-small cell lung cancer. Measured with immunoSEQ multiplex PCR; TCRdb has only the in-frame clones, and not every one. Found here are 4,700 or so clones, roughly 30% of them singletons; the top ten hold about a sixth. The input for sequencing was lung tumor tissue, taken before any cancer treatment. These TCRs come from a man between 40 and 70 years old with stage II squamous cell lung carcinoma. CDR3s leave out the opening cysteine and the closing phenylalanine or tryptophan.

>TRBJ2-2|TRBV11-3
ASSSQGNTGELF
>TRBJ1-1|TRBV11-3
ASSLLRGDTEAF
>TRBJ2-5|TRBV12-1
ASSSGTSGGPKETQY
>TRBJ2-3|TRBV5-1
ASSSQTSGGRDTQY
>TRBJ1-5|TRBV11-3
ASSFGQGGQPQH
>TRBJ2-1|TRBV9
ASSPREGIPGHEQF
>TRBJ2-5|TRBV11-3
ASSQGGSGVETQY
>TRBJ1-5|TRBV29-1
SVRELDQPQH
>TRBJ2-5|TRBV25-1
ASSEVRLADQETQY
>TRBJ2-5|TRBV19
ASTLTGQTRGTQY
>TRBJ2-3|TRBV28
ASSFHWPLGGTDTQY
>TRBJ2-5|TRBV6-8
ASSRIRHETQY
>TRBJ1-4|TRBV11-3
ASSLDRGNEKLF
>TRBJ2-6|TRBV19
ASSGGTRAASGANVLT
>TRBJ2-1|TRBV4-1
ASSPGPHAGGHNEQF